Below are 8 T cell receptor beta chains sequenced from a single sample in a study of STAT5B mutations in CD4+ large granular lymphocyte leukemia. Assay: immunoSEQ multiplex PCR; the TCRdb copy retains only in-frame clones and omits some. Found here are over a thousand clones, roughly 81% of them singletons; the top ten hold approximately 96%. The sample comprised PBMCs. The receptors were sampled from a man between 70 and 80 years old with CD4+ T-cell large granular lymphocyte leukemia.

CDR3 amino acids: CARDGEQRMYQETQYF. The CDR3 DNA sequence: TGTGCCAGGGACGGGGAGCAGCGGATGTACCAAGAGACCCAGTACTTC. This chain uses TRBV6-4 with TRBJ2-5; maybe TRBD2 (5 bases). The CDR3 runs 16 residues. Trimming shortened V by 9 bases and J by 0 bases, and 20 bases separated the two germline ends. Germline V gene lookup returns CDR1 MRHNA and CDR2 SNTAGT.

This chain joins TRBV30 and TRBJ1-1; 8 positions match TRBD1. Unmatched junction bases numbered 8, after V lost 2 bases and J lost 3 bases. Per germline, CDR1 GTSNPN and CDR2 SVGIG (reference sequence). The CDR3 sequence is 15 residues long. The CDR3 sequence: CAWSRQGNGYTEAFF. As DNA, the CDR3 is TGTGCCTGGAGTAGACAGGGGAATGGGTACACTGAAGCTTTCTTT.

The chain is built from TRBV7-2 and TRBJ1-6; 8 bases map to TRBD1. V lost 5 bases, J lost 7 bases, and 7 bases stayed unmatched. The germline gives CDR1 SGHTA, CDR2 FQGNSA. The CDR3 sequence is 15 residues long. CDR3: CASSIQDRGNSPLHF. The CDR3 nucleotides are TGTGCCAGCAGCATTCAAGACAGGGGCAATTCACCCCTCCACTTT.

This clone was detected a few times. DNA of the CDR3: TGTGCCTGGAGGGAAGGGGTTACCACAGATACGCAGTATTTT. Its protein is CAWREGVTTDTQYF. The rearrangement uses TRBV30 and TRBJ2-3, with D maybe TRBD1 (5 bases). CDR1 GTSNPN and CDR2 SVGIG come from the germline V gene (reference sequence). V lost 3 bases to trimming and J lost 2 bases, with 12 bases between them. The CDR3 length is 14 residues.

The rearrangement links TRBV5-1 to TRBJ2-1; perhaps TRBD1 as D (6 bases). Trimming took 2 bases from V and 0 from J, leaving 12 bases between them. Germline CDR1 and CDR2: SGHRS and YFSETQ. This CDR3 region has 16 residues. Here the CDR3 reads CASSLYRVGSYNEQFF. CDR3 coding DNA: TGCGCCAGCAGCTTATACAGGGTTGGCTCCTACAATGAGCAGTTCTTC.

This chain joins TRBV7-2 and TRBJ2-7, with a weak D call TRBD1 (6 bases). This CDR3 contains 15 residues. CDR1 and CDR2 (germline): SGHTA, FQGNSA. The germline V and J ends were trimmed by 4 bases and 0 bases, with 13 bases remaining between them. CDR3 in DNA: TGTGCCAGCAGCTCCCCCGGGACACTCTCCTACGAGCAGTACTTC. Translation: CASSSPGTLSYEQYF.

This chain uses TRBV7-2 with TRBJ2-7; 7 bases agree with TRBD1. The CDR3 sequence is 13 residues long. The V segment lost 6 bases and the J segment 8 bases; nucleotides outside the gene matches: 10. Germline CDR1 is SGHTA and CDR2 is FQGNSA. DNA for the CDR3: TGTGCCAGCAGTTACCAGGGACAGAGTAAGCAGTACTTC. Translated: CASSYQGQSKQYF.

CDR3 in amino acids: CAISESVGTSVDTQYF. DNA for the CDR3: TGTGCCATCAGTGAGTCGGTGGGCACCAGCGTAGATACGCAGTATTTT. The V call is TRBV10-3, the J call TRBJ2-3; unclear D gene. The V end was cut by 0 bases, the J end by 5 bases, with 15 bases between. Germline lookup yields CDR1 ENHRY and CDR2 SYGVKD. This CDR3 has 16 amino acids.